The rows below give T cell receptor beta chains drawn from one sample of a study of blood T cells in healthy people across ages. TCRdb processed the 5' RACE reads anew with MiXCR; each CDR3 protein has one entry. Here the sample spans about 780,000 distinct CDR3 sequences, about half being singletons. Sequenced input: blood. Every receptor here comes from a man older than 75 in good health. Each CDR3 is given without its conserved first and last residue. Fields, in order: V gene, clone size, D gene, CDR3 protein. A D gene is named only where the DNA matches it firmly. For some rows the clone size is stated as once, few or many, or as a class when expanded; others skip it.

V gene: TRBV28
clone size: few
D gene: TRBD2
CDR3 protein: ASSPHLGTSVNEQF

V gene: TRBV27
clone size: few
D gene: -
CDR3 protein: ASSSSWDGYEQY

V gene: TRBV20-1
clone size: -
D gene: -
CDR3 protein: SARPTSRLFQETQY

V gene: TRBV11-2
clone size: -
D gene: TRBD1
CDR3 protein: ANTRDRVTYEQY

V gene: TRBV4-3
clone size: -
D gene: TRBD2
CDR3 protein: ASSQNALAGARPSSYNEQY

V gene: TRBV12-3/TRBV12-4
clone size: few
D gene: -
CDR3 protein: ASSQTSQETQY

V gene: TRBV9
clone size: many
D gene: -
CDR3 protein: ASSGSQDGGAKNIQY

V gene: TRBV12-5
clone size: -
D gene: TRBD2
CDR3 protein: ASVLAGVRETQY

V gene: TRBV27
clone size: -
D gene: -
CDR3 protein: ASKAFGQTETYEQY

V gene: TRBV4-2
clone size: many
D gene: TRBD2
CDR3 protein: ASSQDKTSGINEQF

V gene: TRBV10-3
clone size: -
D gene: TRBD2
CDR3 protein: AISGSGSETQY

V gene: TRBV6-5
clone size: -
D gene: -
CDR3 protein: ASTYLGQLNTEAF

V gene: TRBV5-1
clone size: few
D gene: -
CDR3 protein: ASSWGDGRRAGSYGYT

V gene: TRBV11-3
clone size: few
D gene: -
CDR3 protein: ASSAASPGGETQY

V gene: TRBV6-2/TRBV6-3
clone size: many
D gene: -
CDR3 protein: ASSYPAYTDTQY

V gene: TRBV29-1
clone size: -
D gene: -
CDR3 protein: SVEDLKELLAGGETQY

V gene: TRBV20-1
clone size: -
D gene: -
CDR3 protein: SASWGFSNQPQH

V gene: TRBV7-2
clone size: many
D gene: TRBD1
CDR3 protein: ASSYHRGGDTQY

V gene: TRBV25-1
clone size: -
D gene: -
CDR3 protein: ASLGGGETQY

V gene: TRBV5-1
clone size: few
D gene: -
CDR3 protein: ASSLEGGNSYNEQY

V gene: TRBV12-3/TRBV12-4
clone size: -
D gene: -
CDR3 protein: ASSLPGHPSYNEQF

V gene: TRBV11-2
clone size: once
D gene: -
CDR3 protein: ASSLLESNSYNEQY

V gene: TRBV11-1
clone size: -
D gene: TRBD1
CDR3 protein: ASSPDRTGGSYNEQY

V gene: TRBV20-1
clone size: -
D gene: TRBD2
CDR3 protein: SAPLLAGAQETQY

V gene: TRBV3-1
clone size: -
D gene: TRBD2
CDR3 protein: ASSQVGGSVGETQY

V gene: TRBV7-2
clone size: -
D gene: -
CDR3 protein: ASSLTFGGPGNEQY

V gene: TRBV29-1
clone size: -
D gene: -
CDR3 protein: SVGGTGFFTDTQY

V gene: TRBV7-6
clone size: -
D gene: TRBD2
CDR3 protein: ASSKQLAGSSYEQY

V gene: TRBV4-2
clone size: -
D gene: TRBD2
CDR3 protein: ASSQDRGTGGYNEQF

V gene: TRBV29-1
clone size: few
D gene: -
CDR3 protein: SVEEPRWFTQGRAYEQY

V gene: TRBV7-2
clone size: once
D gene: -
CDR3 protein: ASSTYGNEKLF

V gene: TRBV4-2
clone size: -
D gene: TRBD2
CDR3 protein: ASNLGSGGTGNEQY

V gene: TRBV7-3
clone size: -
D gene: TRBD2
CDR3 protein: ASSESGSIYNEQY

V gene: TRBV3-1
clone size: -
D gene: TRBD2
CDR3 protein: ASSTSGPETQY

V gene: TRBV30
clone size: -
D gene: -
CDR3 protein: AWSPTQGSEAF

V gene: TRBV5-1
clone size: few
D gene: TRBD1
CDR3 protein: ASSLETGRATQY

V gene: TRBV3-1
clone size: -
D gene: -
CDR3 protein: ASSSRLGEKLF

V gene: TRBV7-2
clone size: -
D gene: TRBD2
CDR3 protein: ASSPKSGSHGSEY

V gene: TRBV4-2
clone size: -
D gene: -
CDR3 protein: ASSQEGGGEKAF

V gene: TRBV28
clone size: few
D gene: -
CDR3 protein: ATQTPGNYGYT

V gene: TRBV29-1
clone size: -
D gene: TRBD1
CDR3 protein: SAGTGGSPEQY

V gene: TRBV21-1
clone size: -
D gene: -
CDR3 protein: ARDLQVHTEAF

V gene: TRBV7-7
clone size: -
D gene: -
CDR3 protein: ASSVDYSRKPQY

V gene: TRBV20-1
clone size: few
D gene: TRBD2
CDR3 protein: SPLAGGNSYEQY

V gene: TRBV27
clone size: -
D gene: TRBD2
CDR3 protein: AGTRRLAGGPYEQY

V gene: TRBV5-1
clone size: few
D gene: -
CDR3 protein: ASRPTSPETQY

V gene: TRBV11-1
clone size: -
D gene: TRBD2
CDR3 protein: ASSSSGGSFVETQY

V gene: TRBV28
clone size: many
D gene: -
CDR3 protein: ASSSTVSGSETQY

V gene: TRBV7-3
clone size: -
D gene: TRBD2
CDR3 protein: ASSQAGTSGDTQY

V gene: TRBV7-9
clone size: -
D gene: -
CDR3 protein: ATTGELF

V gene: TRBV2
clone size: many
D gene: -
CDR3 protein: ASKPDTLKREAF

V gene: TRBV28
clone size: -
D gene: TRBD2
CDR3 protein: ASSLELAGVQETQY

V gene: TRBV2
clone size: few
D gene: -
CDR3 protein: ASAGDSPQETQY

V gene: TRBV15
clone size: -
D gene: -
CDR3 protein: ATRNEGRGDEQF

V gene: TRBV20-1
clone size: many
D gene: -
CDR3 protein: SAAGNGASYEQY

V gene: TRBV4-1
clone size: many
D gene: TRBD1
CDR3 protein: ASSQETGGSYNEQF

V gene: TRBV7-8
clone size: many
D gene: -
CDR3 protein: ASSLNKGTDTQY